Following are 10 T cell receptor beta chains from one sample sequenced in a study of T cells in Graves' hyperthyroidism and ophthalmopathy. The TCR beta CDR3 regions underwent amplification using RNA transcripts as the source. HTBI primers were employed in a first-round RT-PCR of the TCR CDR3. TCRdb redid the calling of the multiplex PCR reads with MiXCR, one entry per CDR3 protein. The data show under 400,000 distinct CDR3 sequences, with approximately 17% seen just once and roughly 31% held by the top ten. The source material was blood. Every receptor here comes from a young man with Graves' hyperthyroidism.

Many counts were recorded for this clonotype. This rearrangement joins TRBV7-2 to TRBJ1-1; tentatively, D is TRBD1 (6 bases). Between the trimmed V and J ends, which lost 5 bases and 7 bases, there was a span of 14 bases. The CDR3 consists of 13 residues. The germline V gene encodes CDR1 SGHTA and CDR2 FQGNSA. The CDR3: CASSQQGTGEAFF. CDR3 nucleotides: TGTGCCAGCAGCCAACAGGGAACTGGTGAAGCTTTCTTT.

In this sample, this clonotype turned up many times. This CDR3 reads CAWSPTANTEAFF. CDR3 bases: TGTGCCTGGAGCCCCACAGCGAACACTGAAGCTTTCTTT. The chain is built from TRBV30 and TRBJ1-1, with unresolved D. Germline lookup yields CDR1 GTSNPN and CDR2 SVGIG (reference sequence). V lost 3 bases and J lost 1, with 9 bases in between. This CDR3 is built from 13 residues.

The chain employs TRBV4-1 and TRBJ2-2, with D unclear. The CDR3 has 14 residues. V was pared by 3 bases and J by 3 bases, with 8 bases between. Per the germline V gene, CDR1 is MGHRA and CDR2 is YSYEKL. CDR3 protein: CASSQFGDTGELFF. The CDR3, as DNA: TGCGCCAGCAGCCAGTTTGGGGACACCGGGGAGCTGTTTTTT.

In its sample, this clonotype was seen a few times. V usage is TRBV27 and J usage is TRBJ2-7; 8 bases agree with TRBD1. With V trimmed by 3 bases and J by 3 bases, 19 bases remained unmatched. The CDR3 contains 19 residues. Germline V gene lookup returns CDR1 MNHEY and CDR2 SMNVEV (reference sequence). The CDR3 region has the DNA TGTGCCAGCAGTTTCTCCGGGACAGGATACGAAAGTATTTACTACGAGCAGTACTTC. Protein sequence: CASSFSGTGYESIYYEQYF.

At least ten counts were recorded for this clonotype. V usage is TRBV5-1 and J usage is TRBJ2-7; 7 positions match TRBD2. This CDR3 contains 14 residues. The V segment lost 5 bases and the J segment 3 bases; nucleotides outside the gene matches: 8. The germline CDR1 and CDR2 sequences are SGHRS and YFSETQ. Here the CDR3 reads CASSFQGGYYEQYF. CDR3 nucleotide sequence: TGCGCCAGCAGTTTCCAGGGAGGGTACTACGAGCAGTACTTC.

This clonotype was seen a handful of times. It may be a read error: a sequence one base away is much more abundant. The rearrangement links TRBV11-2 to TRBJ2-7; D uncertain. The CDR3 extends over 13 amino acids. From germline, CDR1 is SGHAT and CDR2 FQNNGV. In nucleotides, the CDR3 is TGTGCCAACAGCCTAGACCCTACAGCCGCGCAGTACTTC. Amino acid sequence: CANSLDPTAAQYF.

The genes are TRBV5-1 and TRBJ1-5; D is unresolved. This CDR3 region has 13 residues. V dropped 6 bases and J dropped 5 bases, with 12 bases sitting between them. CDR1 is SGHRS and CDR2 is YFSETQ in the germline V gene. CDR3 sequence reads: CASKGAEDQPQHF. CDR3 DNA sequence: TGCGCCAGCAAAGGCGCGGAGGATCAGCCCCAGCATTTT.

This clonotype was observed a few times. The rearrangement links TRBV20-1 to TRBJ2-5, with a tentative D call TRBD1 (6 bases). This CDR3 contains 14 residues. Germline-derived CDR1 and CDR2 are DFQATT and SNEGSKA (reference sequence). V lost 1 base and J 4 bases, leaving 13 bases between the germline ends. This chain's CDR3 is CSARGRLGAETQYF. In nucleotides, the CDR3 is TGCAGTGCTAGAGGGCGGTTGGGGGCAGAGACCCAGTACTTC.

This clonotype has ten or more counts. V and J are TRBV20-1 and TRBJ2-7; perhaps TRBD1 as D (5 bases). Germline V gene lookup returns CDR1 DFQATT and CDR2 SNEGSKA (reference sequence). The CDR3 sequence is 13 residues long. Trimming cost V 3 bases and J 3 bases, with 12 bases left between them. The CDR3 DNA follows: TGCAGTGCTAGTCCGATTCAGGGCTACGAGCAGTACTTC. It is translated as CSASPIQGYEQYF.

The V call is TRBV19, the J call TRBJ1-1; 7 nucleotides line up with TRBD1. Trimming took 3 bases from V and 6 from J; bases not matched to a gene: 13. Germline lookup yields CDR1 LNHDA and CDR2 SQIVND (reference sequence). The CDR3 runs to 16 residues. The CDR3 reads CASSIGGGYTIPEAFF. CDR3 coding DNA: TGTGCCAGTAGTATCGGAGGGGGCTACACGATTCCTGAAGCTTTCTTT. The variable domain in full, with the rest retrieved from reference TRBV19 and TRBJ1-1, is DGGITQSPKYLFRKEGQNVTLSCEQNLNHDAMYWYRQDPGQGLRLIYYSQIVNDFQKGDIAEGYSVSREKKESFPLTVTSAQKNPTAFYLCASSIGGGYTIPEAFFGQGTRLTVV.